The 4 T cell receptor beta chains given below trace back to one sample, sequenced in a study of cytomegalovirus exposure and HLA in healthy donors. With 60 Vbeta and 13 Jbeta primers, the PCR was carried out. Here immunoSEQ multiplex PCR was the method, and the copy in TCRdb shows in-frame clones only, minus some. The sample has hundreds of thousands of clones; over 65% are singletons. Sequenced material: PBMCs. The receptors were sampled from a woman in her sixties or seventies in good health and CMV-seropositive.

The CDR3 loop reads CASSWLAGVVDTQYF. The CDR3 region has the DNA TGCGCCAGCAGCTGGCTGGCGGGAGTGGTAGATACGCAGTATTTT. This chain uses TRBV5-1 with TRBJ2-3, with 7 positions matching TRBD2. Germline CDR1 is SGHRS and CDR2 is YFSETQ. This CDR3 spans 15 amino acids. V was clipped by 3 bases and J by 5 bases; unmatched bases: 9.

The J gene is TRBJ1-1, the V gene TRBV5-4, with a possible D match to TRBD1 (5 bases). The CDR3 is made up of 17 amino acids. Germline CDR1 is SGHNT and CDR2 is YYREEE (reference sequence). The germline V and J ends were trimmed by 2 bases and 5 bases, with 22 bases remaining between them. The CDR3 DNA sequence: TGTGCCAGCAGCTTTCACGGATCGAGGACCCAGGGAACTGAAGCTTTCTTT. Its protein is CASSFHGSRTQGTEAFF.

In this sample, this clone turned up a few times. The J gene is TRBJ2-3, the V gene TRBV30; a possible D gene is TRBD2 (6 bases). The germline gives CDR1 GTSNPN, CDR2 SVGIG (reference sequence). V dropped 0 bases and J dropped 4 bases, with 8 bases sitting between them. The CDR3 is 13 residues long. The CDR3 protein is CAWSVSGADTQYF. CDR3 DNA sequence: TGTGCCTGGAGTGTTTCGGGAGCAGATACGCAGTATTTT.

Only a few counts were recorded for this clone. V is TRBV11-1 and J is TRBJ1-2, with unresolved D. The V gene's germline CDR1 is SGHAT and CDR2 FQDESV (reference sequence). V lost 1 base and J 7 bases, leaving 13 bases between the germline ends. The CDR3 totals 14 residues. CDR3 sequence: CASSLEPTAGGYTF. The DNA for the CDR3 is TGTGCCAGCAGCTTAGAGCCCACGGCGGGTGGCTACACCTTC.